This TCR beta chain is drawn from a study of identical twins. Study-wide points: Weaker excess twin sharing was seen among beta out-of-frame sequences. Out-of-frame TCR alpha sharing in monozygotic twins exceeded recombination model predictions. Abundant beta clonotypes from cord blood bore fewer insertions; memory repertoires lacked this pattern.

A word on this clonotype: Antigen: not known.

Germline loops: CDR1 LNHDA, CDR2 SQIVND (reference sequence). Trimming removed 1 base at V and 4 bases at J, with 6 bases between. The CDR3 loop spans 13 amino acids. TCRdb reanalysed the 5' RACE reads using MiXCR and keeps one entry per CDR3 protein. The sample yields 400,000 to 650,000 distinct CDR3 sequences, roughly 21% seen once. This sample was shared with a second study, whose subject was T cells expressing NK-cell markers.

The chain carries TRBV19 and TRBJ2-3, with D perhaps TRBD2 (5 bases). Sequencing was done on a sample of CD4+ T cells sorted from blood. The source is a woman aged 18 to 35 in good health. CDR3 in amino acids: CASSIGGADTQYF. The CDR3 bases are TGTGCCAGTAGTATAGGGGGAGCAGATACGCAGTATTTT.